This record concerns one TCR beta chain sequence. The sample is drawn from a study of blood T cells in healthy people across ages. Study in general: When template switching was applied, about one barcoded beta molecule was captured per two T cells.

Looked up from germline, CDR1 is GTSNPN and CDR2 is SVGIG (reference sequence). The CDR3 is 14 residues long. J lost 3 bases, V lost 4 bases, and 5 bases had no gene match. Next came a second PCR, run for about 7 to 12 cycles, which used a sample-barcoded 5' primer along with a J-beta primer mix. From the 5' RACE reads, TCRdb called clonotypes with MiXCR, one entry per CDR3 protein. The top ten clones hold 15% to 17% of a sample with roughly 650,000 distinct CDR3 sequences, less than 40% of them seen once. The genes are TRBV30 and TRBJ1-5; 8 bases are a match to TRBD1. Sample: blood. The sequence derives from a woman of 80 years or more in good health. The CDR3 DNA reads TGTGCCTGGAAGCGTCAGGGGGCCAATCAGCCCCAGCATTTT. Its protein is CAWKRQGANQPQHF. Drawing the rest from reference TRBV30 and TRBJ1-5, the complete variable domain is SQTIHQWPATLVQPVGSPLSLECTVEGTSNPNLYWYRQAAGRGLQLLFYSVGIGQISSEVPQNLSASRPQDRQFILSSKKLLLSDSGFYLCAWKRQGANQPQHFGDGTRLSIL.